This T cell receptor (beta chain) was documented in a study of T cell responses to AZD1222 COVID-19 vaccine. Whole-study findings and limits: Samples come after the peak T cell response, not at day 14.

TCRdb's table, derived via immunoSEQ multiplex PCR, lists solely in-frame clones and lacks some. The sample has more than 95,000 clones, 90% seen once. This clone was seen a handful of times. Its cognate antigen is unknown. The V gene's germline CDR1 is SGHRS and CDR2 YFSETQ. This CDR3 has 13 residues. V dropped 10 bases and J dropped 2 bases, with 16 bases sitting between them. This sequence originates from an adult in good health. The genes are TRBV5-1 and TRBJ2-7, with a tentative D call TRBD1 (6 bases). The sequences come from peripheral blood, collected on day 0 of AZD1222 vaccination. CDR3 sequence reads: CAYYDRTPYEQYF. DNA of the CDR3: TGCGCCTACTACGACAGGACCCCCTACGAGCAGTACTTC. The variable domain in full, completed from reference TRBV5-1 and TRBJ2-7, reads KAGVTQTPRYLIKTRGQQVTLSCSPISGHRSVSWYQQTPGQGLQFLFEYFSETQRNKGNFPGRFSGRQFSNSRSEMNVSTLELGDSALYLCAYYDRTPYEQYFGPGTRLTVT.